This TCR beta chain was found in a study of blood T cell repertoires in COVID-19. In germline, CDR1 is KGHDR, CDR2 SFDVKD. The CDR3 is 15 amino acids. The ends lost 9 bases at V and 7 bases at J; junction bases unmatched: 10. Here immunoSEQ multiplex PCR was the method, and the copy in TCRdb shows in-frame clones only, minus some. The sample lists 300,000 to 400,000 clones; 70% to 90% were seen once. This clone has at least ten counts. The chain has TRBV24-1 and TRBJ1-4; 10 nucleotides agree with TRBD1. The material sequenced was peripheral blood. The source of this sequence is a human donor in a cohort sampled during active COVID-19. CDR3 in DNA: TGTGCCACCGGCGTGACAGGGGGCTGGGGTGAAAAACTGTTTTTT. Residues: CATGVTGGWGEKLFF.